This is a list of T cell receptor beta chains from one sample in a study of blood T cell repertoires in COVID-19. Data came from immunoSEQ multiplex PCR; TCRdb stores just in-frame clones and leaves some out. This table holds fewer than 200,000 clones, about nine tenths found once. What was sequenced was peripheral blood. These receptors were obtained from a woman aged 60-70 years who had recovered from COVID-19. CDR3s include the opening cysteine and the closing phenylalanine or tryptophan. D genes are given only for firm matches. A row's size may be missing; if present it is once, few, many or a size class.

J gene	D gene	V gene	clone size	CDR3 protein	CDR3 DNA
TRBJ2-2	TRBD2	TRBV19	-	CASSMMRGGIANTGELFF	TGTGCCAGTAGTATGATGCGGGGGGGCATAGCGAACACCGGGGAGCTGTTTTTT
TRBJ1-5	-	TRBV28	few	CASSLTRGKPIGSNQPQHF	TGTGCCAGCAGTCTCACCCGTGGTAAACCCATCGGGAGCAATCAGCCCCAGCATTTT
TRBJ2-2	-	TRBV5-1	-	CASSLVGYSTGELFF	TGCGCCAGCAGCTTGGTGGGCTACAGCACCGGGGAGCTGTTTTTT
TRBJ1-1	-	TRBV5-1	-	CASSPRESGSTEAFF	TGCGCCAGCAGCCCCCGGGAGTCGGGTTCCACTGAAGCTTTCTTT
TRBJ2-5	-	TRBV3-1/TRBV3-2	-	CASSQVLETQYF	TGTGCCAGCAGCCAAGTACTAGAGACCCAGTACTTC
TRBJ2-7	TRBD1	TRBV4-1	few	CASSHTGTANSYEQYF	TGCGCCAGCAGCCACACCGGGACAGCCAACTCCTACGAGCAGTACTTC
TRBJ1-1	-	TRBV28	once	CASTIYRVNTEAFF	TGTGCCAGCACTATATACAGGGTGAACACTGAAGCTTTCTTT
TRBJ2-3	-	TRBV5-1	-	CASSLEQTTDTQYF	TGCGCCAGCAGCTTGGAACAGACCACAGATACGCAGTATTTT
TRBJ2-3	TRBD2	TRBV6-1	-	CASSESLAGGRDTQYF	TGTGCCAGCAGTGAATCACTAGCGGGGGGCAGGGATACGCAGTATTTT
TRBJ1-1	-	TRBV6-5	-	CASSPQWPEAFF	TGTGCCAGCAGTCCACAGTGGCCTGAAGCTTTCTTT
TRBJ2-5	-	TRBV19	-	CASSINEDSPWETQYF	TGTGCCAGTAGTATTAATGAGGACAGTCCCTGGGAGACCCAGTACTTC
TRBJ1-6	-	TRBV5-8	-	CASSLEGLGYSPLHF	TGTGCCAGCAGCTTGGAGGGGCTCGGGTATTCTCCCCTCCACTTT
TRBJ1-5	-	TRBV19	-	CASSRGYNQPQHF	TGTGCCAGTAGTCGGGGGTACAATCAGCCCCAGCATTTT
TRBJ1-2	-	TRBV7-9	-	CASSLDFVGYTF	TGTGCCAGCAGCTTAGACTTCGTGGGCTACACCTTC